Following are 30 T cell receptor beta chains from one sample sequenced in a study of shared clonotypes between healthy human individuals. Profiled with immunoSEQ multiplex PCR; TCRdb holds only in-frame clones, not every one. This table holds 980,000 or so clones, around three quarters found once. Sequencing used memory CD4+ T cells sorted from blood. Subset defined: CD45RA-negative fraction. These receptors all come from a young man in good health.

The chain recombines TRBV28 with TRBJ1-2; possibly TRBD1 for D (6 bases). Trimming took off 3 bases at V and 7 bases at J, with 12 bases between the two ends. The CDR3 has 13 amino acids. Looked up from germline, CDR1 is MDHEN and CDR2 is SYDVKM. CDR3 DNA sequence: TGTGCCAGCAGTTTGGTGGGGGCGCGTGGCTACACCTTC. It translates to CASSLVGARGYTF.

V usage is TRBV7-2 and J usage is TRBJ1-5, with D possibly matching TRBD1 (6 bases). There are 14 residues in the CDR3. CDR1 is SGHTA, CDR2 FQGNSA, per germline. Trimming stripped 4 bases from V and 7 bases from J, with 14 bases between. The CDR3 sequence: CASSWKGEGQPQHF. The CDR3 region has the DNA TGTGCCAGCAGCTGGAAGGGGGAGGGACAGCCCCAGCATTTT.

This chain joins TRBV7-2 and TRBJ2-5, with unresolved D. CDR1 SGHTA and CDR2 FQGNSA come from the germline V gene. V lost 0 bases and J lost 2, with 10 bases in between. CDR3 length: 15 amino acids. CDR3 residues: CASSLAPTTQETQYF. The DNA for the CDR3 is TGTGCCAGCAGCTTAGCGCCGACAACTCAAGAGACCCAGTACTTC.

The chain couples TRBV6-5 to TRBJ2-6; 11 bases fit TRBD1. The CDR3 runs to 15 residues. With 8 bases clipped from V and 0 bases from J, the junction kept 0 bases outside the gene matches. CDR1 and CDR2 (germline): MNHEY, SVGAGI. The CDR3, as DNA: TGTGCCAGCGGGACAGGGGGCTCTGGGGCCAACGTCCTGACTTTC. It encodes CASGTGGSGANVLTF.

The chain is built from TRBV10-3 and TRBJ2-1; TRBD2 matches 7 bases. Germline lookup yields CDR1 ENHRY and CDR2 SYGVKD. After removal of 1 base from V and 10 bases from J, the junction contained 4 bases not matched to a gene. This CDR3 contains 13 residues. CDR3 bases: TGTGCCATCAGTGAGTTACCTAGCGGCGAGCAGTTCTTC. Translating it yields CAISELPSGEQFF.

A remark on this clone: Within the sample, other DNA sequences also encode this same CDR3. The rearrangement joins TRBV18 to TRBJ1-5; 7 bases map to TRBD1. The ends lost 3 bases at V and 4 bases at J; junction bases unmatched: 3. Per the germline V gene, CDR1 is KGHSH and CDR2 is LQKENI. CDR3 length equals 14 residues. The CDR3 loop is CASSPGTANQPQHF. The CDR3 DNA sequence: TGTGCCAGCTCACCTGGGACAGCAAATCAGCCCCAGCATTTT.

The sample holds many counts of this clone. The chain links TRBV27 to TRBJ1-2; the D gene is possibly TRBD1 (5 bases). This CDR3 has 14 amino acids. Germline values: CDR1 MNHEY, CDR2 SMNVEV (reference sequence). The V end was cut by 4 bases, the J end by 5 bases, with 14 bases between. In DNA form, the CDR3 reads TGTGCCAGCAGTTCTAGAAGAGGGGCATATGGCTACACCTTC. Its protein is CASSSRRGAYGYTF.

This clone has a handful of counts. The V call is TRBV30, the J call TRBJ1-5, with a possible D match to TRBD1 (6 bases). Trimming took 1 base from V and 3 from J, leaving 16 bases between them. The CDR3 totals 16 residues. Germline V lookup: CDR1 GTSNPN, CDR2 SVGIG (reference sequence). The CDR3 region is CAWSAGAPNPNQPQHF. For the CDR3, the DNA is TGTGCCTGGAGTGCAGGGGCACCCAATCCCAATCAGCCCCAGCATTTT. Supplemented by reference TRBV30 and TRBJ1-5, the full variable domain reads SQTIHQWPATLVQPVGSPLSLECTVEGTSNPNLYWYRQAAGRGLQLLFYSVGIGQISSEVPQNLSASRPQDRQFILSSKKLLLSDSGFYLCAWSAGAPNPNQPQHFGDGTRLSIL.

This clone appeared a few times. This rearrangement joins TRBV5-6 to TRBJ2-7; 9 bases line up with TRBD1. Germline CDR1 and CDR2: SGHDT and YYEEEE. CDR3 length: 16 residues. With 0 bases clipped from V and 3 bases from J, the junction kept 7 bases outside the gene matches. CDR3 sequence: CASSLAPGQGIYEQYF. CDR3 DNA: TGTGCCAGCAGCTTGGCCCCGGGACAGGGTATCTACGAGCAGTACTTC. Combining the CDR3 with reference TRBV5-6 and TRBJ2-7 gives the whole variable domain DAGVTQSPTHLIKTRGQQVTLRCSPKSGHDTVSWYQQALGQGPQFIFQYYEEEERQRGNFPDRFSGHQFPNYSSELNVNALLLGDSALYLCASSLAPGQGIYEQYFGPGTRLTVT.

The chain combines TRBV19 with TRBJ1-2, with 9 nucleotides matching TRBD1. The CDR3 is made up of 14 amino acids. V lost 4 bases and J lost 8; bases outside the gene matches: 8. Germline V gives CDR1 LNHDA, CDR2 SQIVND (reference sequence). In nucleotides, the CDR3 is TGTGCCAGTAGTAGCCGTACAGGGGGCGAGGGCTACACCTTC. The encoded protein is CASSSRTGGEGYTF.

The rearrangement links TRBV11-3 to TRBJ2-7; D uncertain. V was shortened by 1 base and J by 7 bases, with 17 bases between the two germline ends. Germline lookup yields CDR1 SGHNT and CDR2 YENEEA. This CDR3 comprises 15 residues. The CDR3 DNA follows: TGTGCCAGCAGCTTAGGGGCCTACCCCAAGGAGGAGCAGTACTTC. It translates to CASSLGAYPKEEQYF.

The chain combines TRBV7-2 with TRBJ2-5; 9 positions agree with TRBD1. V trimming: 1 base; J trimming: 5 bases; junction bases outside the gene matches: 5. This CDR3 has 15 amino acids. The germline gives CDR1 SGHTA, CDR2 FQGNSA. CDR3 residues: CASSLEGTGIETQYF. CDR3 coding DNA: TGTGCCAGCAGCTTAGAAGGGACAGGGATTGAGACCCAGTACTTC.

In DNA, the CDR3 is TGTGCCAGCAGCCCCCGACGGGTAGGCACTGAAGCTTTCTTT. This encodes CASSPRRVGTEAFF. The chain carries TRBV9 and TRBJ1-1; D unclear. The CDR3 has 14 amino acids. Germline V CDR1 and CDR2: SGDLS, YYNGEE. V dropped 4 bases and J dropped 4 bases, with 14 bases sitting between them.

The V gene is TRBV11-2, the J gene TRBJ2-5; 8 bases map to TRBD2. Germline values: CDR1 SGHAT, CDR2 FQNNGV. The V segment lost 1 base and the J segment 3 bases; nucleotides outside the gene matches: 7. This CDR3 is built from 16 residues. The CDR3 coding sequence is TGTGCCAGCAGCTTAGTAAGCGGGAGAACCGAAGAGACCCAGTACTTC. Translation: CASSLVSGRTEETQYF.

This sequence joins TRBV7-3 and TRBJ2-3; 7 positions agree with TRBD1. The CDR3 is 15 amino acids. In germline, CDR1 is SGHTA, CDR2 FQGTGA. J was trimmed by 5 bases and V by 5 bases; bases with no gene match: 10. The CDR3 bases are TGTGCCAGCAGCGTAAAGGGGGCTGGGGGAGATACGCAGTATTTT. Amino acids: CASSVKGAGGDTQYF.

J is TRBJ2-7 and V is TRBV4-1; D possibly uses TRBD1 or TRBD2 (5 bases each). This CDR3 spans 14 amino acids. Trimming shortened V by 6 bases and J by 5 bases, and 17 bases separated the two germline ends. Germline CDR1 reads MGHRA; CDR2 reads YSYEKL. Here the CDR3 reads CASSKPVLGDEQYF. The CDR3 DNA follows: TGCGCCAGCAGTAAACCGGTCTTGGGGGACGAGCAGTACTTC.

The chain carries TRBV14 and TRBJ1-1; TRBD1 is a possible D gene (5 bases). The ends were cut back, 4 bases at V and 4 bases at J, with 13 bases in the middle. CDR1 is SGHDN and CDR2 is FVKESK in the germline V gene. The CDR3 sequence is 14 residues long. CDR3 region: CASSLQLGGTEAFF. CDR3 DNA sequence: TGTGCCAGCAGCCTTCAGTTGGGGGGCACTGAAGCTTTCTTT.

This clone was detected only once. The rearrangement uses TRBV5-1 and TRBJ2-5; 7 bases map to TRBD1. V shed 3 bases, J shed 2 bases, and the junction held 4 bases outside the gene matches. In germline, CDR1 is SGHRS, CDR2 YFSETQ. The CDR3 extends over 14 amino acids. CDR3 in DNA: TGCGCCAGCAGCTCCGGACAGGTTCAAGAGACCCAGTACTTC. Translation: CASSSGQVQETQYF.

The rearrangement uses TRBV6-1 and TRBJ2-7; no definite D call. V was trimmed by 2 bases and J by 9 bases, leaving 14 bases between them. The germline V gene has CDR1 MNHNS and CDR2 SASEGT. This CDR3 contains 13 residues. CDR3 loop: CASSELQPPGQYF. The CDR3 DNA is TGTGCCAGCAGTGAACTACAGCCCCCCGGGCAGTACTTC.

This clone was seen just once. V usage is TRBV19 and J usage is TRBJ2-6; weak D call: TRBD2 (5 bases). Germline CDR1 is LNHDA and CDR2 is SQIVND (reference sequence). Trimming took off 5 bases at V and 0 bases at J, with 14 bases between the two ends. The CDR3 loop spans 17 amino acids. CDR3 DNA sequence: TGTGCCAGTAGTCTCGGCGGGTTTTCCTCTGGGGCCAACGTCCTGACTTTC. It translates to CASSLGGFSSGANVLTF.

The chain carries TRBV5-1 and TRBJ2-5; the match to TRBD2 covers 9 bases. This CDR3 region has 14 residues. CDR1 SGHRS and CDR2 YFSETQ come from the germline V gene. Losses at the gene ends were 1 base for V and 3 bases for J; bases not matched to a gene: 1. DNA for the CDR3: TGCGCCAGCAGCTTGATAGCGGGGGAAGAGACCCAGTACTTC. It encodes CASSLIAGEETQYF.

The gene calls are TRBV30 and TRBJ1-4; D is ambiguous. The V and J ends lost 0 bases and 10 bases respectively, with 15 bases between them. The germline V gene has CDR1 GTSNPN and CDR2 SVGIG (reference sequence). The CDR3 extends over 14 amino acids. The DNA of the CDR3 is TGTGCCTGGAGTGTACAAGGTTTTCGTGGAAAACTGTTTTTT. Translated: CAWSVQGFRGKLFF.

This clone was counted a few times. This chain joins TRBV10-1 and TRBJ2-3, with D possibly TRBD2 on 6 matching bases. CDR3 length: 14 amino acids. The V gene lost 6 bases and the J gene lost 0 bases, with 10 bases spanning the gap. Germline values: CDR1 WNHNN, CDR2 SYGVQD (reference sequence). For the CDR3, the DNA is TGCGCCAGCAGCGCACTAGCTAGCACAGATACGCAGTATTTT. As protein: CASSALASTDTQYF.

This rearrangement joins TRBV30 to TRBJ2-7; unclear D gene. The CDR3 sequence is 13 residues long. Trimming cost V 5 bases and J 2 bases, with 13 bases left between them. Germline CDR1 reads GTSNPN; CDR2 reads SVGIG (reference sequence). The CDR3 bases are TGTGCCTGGGCGGCCGGGCGCCCCTACGAGCAGTACTTC. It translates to CAWAAGRPYEQYF. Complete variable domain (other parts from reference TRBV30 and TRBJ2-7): SQTIHQWPATLVQPVGSPLSLECTVEGTSNPNLYWYRQAAGRGLQLLFYSVGIGQISSEVPQNLSASRPQDRQFILSSKKLLLSDSGFYLCAWAAGRPYEQYFGPGTRLTVT.

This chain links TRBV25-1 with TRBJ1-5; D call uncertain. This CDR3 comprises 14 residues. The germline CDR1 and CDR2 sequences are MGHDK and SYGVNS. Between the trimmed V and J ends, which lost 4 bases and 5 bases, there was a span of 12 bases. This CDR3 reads CASSGGGIDQPQHF. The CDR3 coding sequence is TGTGCCAGCAGTGGCGGAGGGATTGATCAGCCCCAGCATTTT.

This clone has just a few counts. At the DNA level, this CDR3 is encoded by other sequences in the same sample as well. In DNA form, the CDR3 reads TGTGCCAGCAGTTTGGTAACGGACTATGGCTACACCTTC. Translation: CASSLVTDYGYTF. V and J are TRBV28 and TRBJ1-2; D not certain. Deletions cut 3 bases from V and 3 bases from J, with 8 bases between. Germline CDR1 is MDHEN and CDR2 is SYDVKM. The CDR3 extends over 13 amino acids.

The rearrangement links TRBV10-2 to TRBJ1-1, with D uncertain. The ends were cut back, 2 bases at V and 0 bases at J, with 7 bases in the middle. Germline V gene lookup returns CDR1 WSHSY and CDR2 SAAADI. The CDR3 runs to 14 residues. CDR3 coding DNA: TGCGCCAGCAGTGAGCAGTCCCTGAACACTGAAGCTTTCTTT. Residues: CASSEQSLNTEAFF.

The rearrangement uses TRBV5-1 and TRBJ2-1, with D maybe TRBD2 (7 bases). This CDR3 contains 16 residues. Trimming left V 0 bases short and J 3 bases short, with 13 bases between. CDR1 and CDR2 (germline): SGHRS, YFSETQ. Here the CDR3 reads CASSLATGGGYNEQFF. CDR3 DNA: TGCGCCAGCAGCTTGGCCACGGGGGGCGGCTACAATGAGCAGTTCTTC. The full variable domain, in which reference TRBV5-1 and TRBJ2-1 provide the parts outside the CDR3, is KAGVTQTPRYLIKTRGQQVTLSCSPISGHRSVSWYQQTPGQGLQFLFEYFSETQRNKGNFPGRFSGRQFSNSRSEMNVSTLELGDSALYLCASSLATGGGYNEQFFGPGTRLTVL.

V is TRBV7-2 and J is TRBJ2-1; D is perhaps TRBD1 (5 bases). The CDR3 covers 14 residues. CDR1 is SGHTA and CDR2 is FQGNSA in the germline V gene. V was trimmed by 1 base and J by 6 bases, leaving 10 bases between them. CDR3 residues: CASSLGQGVNEQFF. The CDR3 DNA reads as TGTGCCAGCAGCTTAGGTCAGGGTGTCAATGAGCAGTTCTTC. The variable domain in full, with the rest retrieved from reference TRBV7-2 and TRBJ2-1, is GAGVSQSPSNKVTEKGKDVELRCDPISGHTALYWYRQSLGQGLEFLIYFQGNSAPDKSGLPSDRFSAERTGGSVSTLTIQRTQQEDSAVYLCASSLGQGVNEQFFGPGTRLTVL.

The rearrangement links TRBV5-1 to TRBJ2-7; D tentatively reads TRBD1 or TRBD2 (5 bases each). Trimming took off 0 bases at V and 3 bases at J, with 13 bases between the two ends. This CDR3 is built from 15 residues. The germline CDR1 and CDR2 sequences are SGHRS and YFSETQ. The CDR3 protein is CASSLGGDGNYEQYF. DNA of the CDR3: TGCGCCAGCAGCTTGGGAGGGGATGGAAACTACGAGCAGTACTTC.